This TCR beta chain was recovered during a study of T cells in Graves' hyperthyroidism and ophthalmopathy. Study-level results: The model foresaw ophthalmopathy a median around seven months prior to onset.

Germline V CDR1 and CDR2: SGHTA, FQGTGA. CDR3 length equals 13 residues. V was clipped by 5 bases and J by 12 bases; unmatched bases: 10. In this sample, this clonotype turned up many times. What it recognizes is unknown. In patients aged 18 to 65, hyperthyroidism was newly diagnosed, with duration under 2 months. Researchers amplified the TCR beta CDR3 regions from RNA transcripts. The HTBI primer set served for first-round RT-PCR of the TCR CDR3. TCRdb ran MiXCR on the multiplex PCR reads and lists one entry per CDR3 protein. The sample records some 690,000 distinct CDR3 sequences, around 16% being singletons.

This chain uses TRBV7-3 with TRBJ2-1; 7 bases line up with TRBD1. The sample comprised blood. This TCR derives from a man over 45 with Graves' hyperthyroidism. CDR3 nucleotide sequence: TGTGCCAGCAGCGAACAGGGGACCACGGGGCAGTTCTTC. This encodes CASSEQGTTGQFF. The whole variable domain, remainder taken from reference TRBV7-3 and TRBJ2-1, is GAGVSQTPSNKVTEKGKYVELRCDPISGHTALYWYRQSLGQGPEFLIYFQGTGAADDSGLPNDRFFAVRPEGSVSTLKIQRTERGDSAVYLCASSEQGTTGQFFGPGTRLTVL.